These 17 T cell receptor beta chains originate from one sample sequenced in a study of Graves' ophthalmopathy and Graves' hyperthyroidism. Amplified TCR beta CDR3 regions were obtained using RNA transcripts as template. The authors performed first-round RT-PCR with HTBI primers and then a second-round multiplex PCR. TCRdb recomputed calls from the multiplex PCR reads with MiXCR, one row per CDR3 protein. The table lists 580,000 or so distinct CDR3 sequences, approximately 37% of them singletons, with around 4% in the top ten. What was sequenced was peripheral blood or thyroid tissue (not recorded which). The receptors here all came from an adult man with Graves' hyperthyroidism.

This clonotype was counted many times. The V and J genes are TRBV20-1 and TRBJ1-5; possibly TRBD1 for D (6 bases). The germline CDR1 and CDR2 sequences are DFQATT and SNEGSKA (reference sequence). The CDR3 is made up of 16 amino acids. With 3 bases removed from V and 1 base from J, the gap between germline ends came to 16 bases. CDR3 sequence: CSASGRGKISNQPQHF. CDR3 nucleotide sequence: TGCAGTGCTAGTGGCAGGGGAAAAATAAGCAATCAGCCCCAGCATTTT.

The chain is built from TRBV27 and TRBJ2-5; possibly TRBD1 for D (6 bases). CDR3 size: 13 residues. Deletions cut 5 bases from V and 1 base from J, with 8 bases between. CDR1 is MNHEY and CDR2 is SMNVEV in the germline V gene (reference sequence). The DNA of the CDR3 is TGTGCCAGCAGTGCCAGGGGCCAAGAGACCCAGTACTTC. Residues: CASSARGQETQYF.

A single count supports this clonotype. The genes are TRBV25-1 and TRBJ1-6; maybe TRBD1 (5 bases). The V end lost 4 bases, the J end lost 7 bases, and 17 bases lay between the germline ends. Germline-derived CDR1 and CDR2 are MGHDK and SYGVNS. This CDR3 contains 16 residues. DNA of the CDR3: TGTGCCAGCAGTGCTACAAGACAGTCCCGGAATTCACCCCTCCACTTT. Translation: CASSATRQSRNSPLHF. Together with reference TRBV25-1 and TRBJ1-6, the CDR3 gives the full variable domain: EADIYQTPRYLVIGTGKKITLECSQTMGHDKMYWYQQDPGMELHLIHYSYGVNSTEKGDLSSESTVSRIRTEHFPLTLESARPSHTSQYLCASSATRQSRNSPLHFGNGTRLTVT.

This clonotype was recorded many times. The chain links TRBV4-1 to TRBJ1-2; 7 bases map to TRBD1. Trimming at V came to 1 base and at J to 8 bases, leaving 10 bases not matched to a gene. Germline values: CDR1 MGHRA, CDR2 YSYEKL. The CDR3 consists of 15 residues. DNA for the CDR3: TGCGCCAGCAGCCAAGTGGCGACAGGGTTGGACGGCTACACCTTC. Its translation is CASSQVATGLDGYTF.

This clonotype showed up many times. V is TRBV7-9 and J is TRBJ2-5, with D unresolved. Looked up from germline, CDR1 is SEHNR and CDR2 is FQNEAQ (reference sequence). V dropped 7 bases and J dropped 4 bases, with 13 bases sitting between them. The CDR3 runs to 13 residues. The CDR3 sequence: CASINYGVETQYF. The CDR3, as DNA: TGTGCCAGCATCAATTATGGGGTAGAGACCCAGTACTTC.

This clonotype was seen only a few times. The chain carries TRBV5-1 and TRBJ1-4; D gene uncertain. V shed 4 bases and J shed 7 bases, with 14 bases lying between them. This CDR3 is built from 14 residues. Germline-derived CDR1 and CDR2 are SGHRS and YFSETQ. CDR3 protein: CASSPRPLSEKLFF. In DNA, the CDR3 is TGCGCCAGCAGCCCCCGCCCCCTAAGTGAAAAACTGTTTTTT.

The genes are TRBV15 and TRBJ1-6; no reliable D call. From germline, CDR1 is LNHNV and CDR2 YYDKDF (reference sequence). This CDR3 has 17 amino acids. Trimming cost V 3 bases and J 9 bases, with 21 bases left between them. The CDR3 protein is CATSSQGRSPLGSPLHF. The CDR3 DNA reads TGTGCCACCAGCAGCCAAGGAAGGTCTCCCCTTGGTTCACCCCTCCACTTT.

This rearrangement joins TRBV7-9 to TRBJ1-1; D ambiguous. CDR1 is SEHNR and CDR2 is FQNEAQ in the germline V gene (reference sequence). The CDR3 contains 14 residues. V was cut by 1 base and J by 3 bases, with 9 bases left in between. This CDR3 reads CASSLGWGDTEAFF. As DNA, the CDR3 is TGTGCCAGCAGCTTAGGTTGGGGAGACACTGAAGCTTTCTTT.

CDR3 sequence (DNA): TGTGCCAGCAGAGCGGGGGGGCCGATCTACAATGAGCAGTTCTTC. Translated: CASRAGGPIYNEQFF. The V and J genes are TRBV7-2 and TRBJ2-1, with TRBD2 matching 10 bases. The germline V gene encodes CDR1 SGHTA and CDR2 FQGNSA. CDR3 length: 15 residues. Trimming at V came to 6 bases and at J to 3 bases, leaving 5 bases not matched to a gene. The full variable domain, its missing parts supplied by reference TRBV7-2 and TRBJ2-1, is GAGVSQSPSNKVTEKGKDVELRCDPISGHTALYWYRQSLGQGLEFLIYFQGNSAPDKSGLPSDRFSAERTGGSVSTLTIQRTQQEDSAVYLCASRAGGPIYNEQFFGPGTRLTVL.

This rearrangement joins TRBV2 to TRBJ2-7; D is ambiguous. The germline CDR1 and CDR2 sequences are SNHLY and FYNNEI. Trimming shortened V by 5 bases and J by 11 bases, and 13 bases separated the two germline ends. The CDR3 is 11 residues long. CDR3 bases: TGTGCCAGCAGTATCAGATCGACGGAGTACTTC. This translates into CASSIRSTEYF.

The J gene is TRBJ2-2, the V gene TRBV7-6, with D possibly being TRBD1 or TRBD2 (5 bases each). Germline CDR1 SGHVS, CDR2 FNYEAQ. The CDR3 sequence is 16 residues long. Trimming cost V 3 bases and J 2 bases, with 13 bases left between them. The CDR3 protein is CASSLAPGTNTGELFF. CDR3 bases: TGTGCCAGCAGCTTGGCCCCAGGGACCAACACCGGGGAGCTGTTTTTT.

Turning to this clonotype: A much larger clone lies a single base off, so this may be a read error. This likely comes from a read error, as the CDR3 has no conserved phenylalanine or tryptophan at its end. CDR3 sequence reads: CASSHAFTEAFL. Written as DNA, the CDR3 is TGTGCCAGCAGTCACGCATTCACTGAAGCTTTCCTT. The chain is built from TRBV6-1 and TRBJ1-1; D gene uncertain. Trimming left V 5 bases short and J 4 bases short, with 8 bases between. The CDR3 loop spans 12 amino acids. Germline V gene lookup returns CDR1 MNHNS and CDR2 SASEGT.

This sequence joins TRBV12-3 or TRBV12-4 and TRBJ1-2; D not resolved. The CDR3 has 14 amino acids. Trimming shortened V by 6 bases and J by 1 base, and 12 bases separated the two germline ends. CDR3 DNA: TGTGCCAGCAGCTCGAGTCTGCTTAACTATGGCTACACCTTC. This translates into CASSSSLLNYGYTF.

The V and J genes are TRBV10-3 and TRBJ1-2; D not certain. Per the germline V gene, CDR1 is ENHRY and CDR2 is SYGVKD. CDR3 size: 13 residues. V was clipped by 3 bases and J by 6 bases, with 11 bases between them. The CDR3 here is CAISDPNFNGYTF. As DNA, the CDR3 is TGTGCCATCAGTGACCCTAACTTCAATGGCTACACCTTC.

In regard to this clonotype: A clone one base away is much larger, so this may be a read error. The chain is built from TRBV11-2 and TRBJ1-1, with TRBD1 matching 7 bases. The CDR3 extends over 15 amino acids. The germline CDR1 and CDR2 sequences are SGHAT and FQNNGV. CDR3 bases: TGTGCCAGCAGCCCCACGGGACAGTTGAACACTGGAGCTTTCTTT. It is translated as CASSPTGQLNTGAFF.

This clonotype appeared a single time. Here the CDR3 reads CASSTADRGTGANVLTF. The CDR3 coding sequence is TGTGCCAGCAGCACAGCAGACAGGGGGACAGGGGCCAACGTCCTGACTTTC. The chain is built from TRBV7-3 and TRBJ2-6; TRBD1 aligns across 9 bases. The V segment lost 5 bases and the J segment 4 bases; nucleotides outside the gene matches: 9. CDR1 and CDR2 (germline): SGHTA, FQGTGA. The CDR3 has 17 amino acids.

This clonotype was detected a few times. The rearrangement joins TRBV28 to TRBJ1-1; TRBD1 matches 7 bases. The CDR3 contains 12 residues. Germline V gene data show CDR1 as MDHEN and CDR2 as SYDVKM. V was pared by 9 bases and J by 12 bases, with 13 bases of the junction left unmatched. CDR3 sequence reads: CASSPVTGQSFF. The CDR3 nucleotides read TGTGCCAGTAGTCCGGTGACAGGGCAGTCTTTCTTT.